This T cell receptor beta chain was observed in a study of T cell changes during pregnancy in multiple sclerosis. Trimming took 0 bases from V and 4 from J, leaving 10 bases between them. The CDR3 totals 15 residues. The germline CDR1 and CDR2 sequences are LGHNA and YSLEER. Sequencing was performed with immunoSEQ multiplex PCR; in TCRdb, only in-frame clones are kept and a portion is missing. This sample has around 60,000 clones, with almost 97% found just once. The input for sequencing was CD8+ T cells from peripheral blood mononuclear cells, taken after pregnancy. This chain joins TRBV4-3 and TRBJ1-5; the D gene is possibly TRBD1 (5 bases). The origin of this receptor is a female donor with multiple sclerosis, enrolled in a pregnancy study. CDR3 DNA sequence: TGCGCCAGCAGCCAAGATTCGGCAGGGAATCAGCCCCAGCATTTT. Its translation: CASSQDSAGNQPQHF.